This passage covers 11 T cell receptor beta chains from one sample sequenced in a study of identical twins. TCRdb ran MiXCR on the 5' RACE reads and lists one entry per CDR3 protein. The sample has fewer than 650,000 distinct CDR3 sequences, about 7.6% seen once. These data also formed part of another study, on yellow fever vaccine responses in identical twins.

Sequenced: PBMCs. These receptors all come from a young woman in good health.

This clonotype came up many times. This chain joins TRBV10-3 and TRBJ2-1; 14 nucleotides match TRBD2. Trimming took 3 bases from V and 7 from J; bases not matched to a gene: 8. Germline V gives CDR1 ENHRY, CDR2 SYGVKD. The CDR3 is 17 amino acids. The CDR3 here is CAISDSIGTSGRNEQFF. The CDR3 region has the DNA TGTGCCATCAGTGATAGTATCGGGACTAGCGGGAGAAATGAGCAGTTCTTC.

This clonotype was seen more than once but under ten times. The chain carries TRBV5-8 and TRBJ2-5; possibly TRBD2 for D (5 bases). Deletions cut 0 bases from V and 1 base from J, with 16 bases between. This CDR3 has 17 amino acids. Germline CDR1 SGHTS, CDR2 YDEGEE. CDR3 bases: TGTGCCAGCAGCTTGGCTCGTCTAGCTTTCCCCCAAGAGACCCAGTACTTC. The encoded protein is CASSLARLAFPQETQYF.

Comments on this clonotype: At one of its ends the junction is not consistent with the germline gene, which may arise from a read error. The V call is TRBV6-1, the J call TRBJ2-5; D possibly corresponds to TRBD1 (6 bases). This CDR3 has 13 residues. Germline lookup yields CDR1 MNHNS and CDR2 SASEGT. For the CDR3, the DNA is TGTGCCAGCAGTACCCCGGGCCAGGGGACCCAGTGCTTC. Translating gives CASSTPGQGTQCF.

The chain combines TRBV10-1 with TRBJ1-2, with a weak D call TRBD1 (5 bases). The CDR3 has 13 residues. In germline, CDR1 is WNHNN, CDR2 SYGVQD (reference sequence). The V and J ends lost 3 bases and 7 bases respectively, with 12 bases between them. The CDR3 region has the DNA TGCGCCAGCAGTGACGGGACGACCGGTGGCTACACCTTC. It codes for CASSDGTTGGYTF.

In its sample, this clonotype was seen many times. J is TRBJ2-2 and V is TRBV28; the match to TRBD2 covers 10 bases. This CDR3 spans 18 amino acids. Trimming took 6 bases from V and 1 from J; bases not matched to a gene: 11. Germline CDR1 and CDR2: MDHEN and SYDVKM. The CDR3 DNA is TGTGCCAGCAGCCGCCCCCCTACTAGCGGGAAGAACACCGGGGAGCTGTTTTTT. This translates into CASSRPPTSGKNTGELFF.

Only a few counts were recorded for this clonotype. The chain has TRBV20-1 and TRBJ2-3; D unclear. The CDR3 runs to 15 residues. Germline assignment: CDR1 DFQATT and CDR2 SNEGSKA (reference sequence). V lost 3 bases and J 2 bases, leaving 15 bases between the germline ends. CDR3 amino acids: CSASETTSFTDTQYF. CDR3 nucleotide sequence: TGCAGTGCTAGCGAAACTACTTCGTTCACAGATACGCAGTATTTT.

This clonotype was detected only a few times. The chain recombines TRBV20-1 with TRBJ2-1; 7 bases match TRBD2. V lost 6 bases to trimming and J lost 8 bases; unmatched junction nucleotides: 7. The V gene's germline CDR1 is DFQATT and CDR2 SNEGSKA (reference sequence). The CDR3 covers 12 residues. The chain's CDR3 is CSAEKLADEQFF. The CDR3 nucleotides are TGCAGTGCAGAGAAGCTAGCGGATGAGCAGTTCTTC.

The sample holds a few counts of this clonotype. The chain is built from TRBV21-1 and TRBJ2-5; the listed D gene, TRBD1, was not tested against the DNA. TRBV21-1 is deemed a pseudogene. This CDR3 spans 13 amino acids. CDR3 in DNA: TGTGCCAGAGGACAGGGGAGACGAGAGACCCAGTACTTC. It translates to CARGQGRRETQYF.

In this sample, this clonotype turned up many times. The chain employs TRBV12-3 or TRBV12-4 and TRBJ2-1, with 13 bases aligning to TRBD2. V lost 3 bases and J lost 8; bases outside the gene matches: 7. This CDR3 is built from 16 residues. CDR3 coding DNA: TGTGCCAGCAGTTTTCCCGGGACTAGCGGGATGGATGAGCAGTTCTTC. Protein sequence: CASSFPGTSGMDEQFF.

This clonotype was seen repeatedly, ten times or more. The rearrangement uses TRBV2 and TRBJ2-4; 8 bases map to TRBD1. There are 17 residues in the CDR3. V lost 4 bases, J lost 0 bases, and 8 bases stayed unmatched. Germline V gene lookup returns CDR1 SNHLY and CDR2 FYNNEI. CDR3 nucleotide sequence: TGTGCCAGCAGTGTCGCCGACAGGGGAATAGCCAAAAACATTCAGTACTTC. Protein: CASSVADRGIAKNIQYF.

This clonotype has only a few counts. The rearrangement uses TRBV10-3 and TRBJ2-1, with 13 bases identical to TRBD2. The V and J ends lost 2 bases and 4 bases, in that order; junction bases with no gene match: 8. Germline loops: CDR1 ENHRY, CDR2 SYGVKD. The CDR3 covers 18 residues. The CDR3 bases are TGTGCCATCAGTGAGACCACGACTAGCGGGGGGACTTACAATGAGCAGTTCTTC. Translated: CAISETTTSGGTYNEQFF.